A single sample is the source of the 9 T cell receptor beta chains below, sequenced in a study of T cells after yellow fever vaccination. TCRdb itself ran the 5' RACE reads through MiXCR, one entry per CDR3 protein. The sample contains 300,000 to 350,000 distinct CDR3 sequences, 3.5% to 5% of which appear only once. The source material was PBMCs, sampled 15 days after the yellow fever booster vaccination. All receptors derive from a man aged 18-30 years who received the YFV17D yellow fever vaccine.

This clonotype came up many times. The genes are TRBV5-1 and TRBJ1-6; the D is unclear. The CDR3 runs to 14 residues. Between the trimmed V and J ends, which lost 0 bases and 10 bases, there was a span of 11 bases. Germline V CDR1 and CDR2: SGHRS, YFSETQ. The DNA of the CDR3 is TGCGCCAGCAGCTTGGAACAGCCCGGATCACCCCTCCACTTT. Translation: CASSLEQPGSPLHF.

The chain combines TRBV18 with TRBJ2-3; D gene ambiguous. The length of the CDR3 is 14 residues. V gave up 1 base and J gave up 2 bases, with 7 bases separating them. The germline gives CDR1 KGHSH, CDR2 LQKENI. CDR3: CASSPLDLTDTQYF. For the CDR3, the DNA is TGTGCCAGCTCACCACTAGACCTCACAGATACGCAGTATTTT.

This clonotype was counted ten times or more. The CDR3 is CASSQEKASNYEQYF. Written as DNA, the CDR3 is TGTGCCAGCAGCCAAGAGAAAGCTAGCAACTACGAGCAGTACTTC. The chain uses TRBV4-2 and TRBJ2-7; D perhaps matches TRBD2 (5 bases). The CDR3 has 15 amino acids. Trimming removed 0 bases from V and 3 bases from J, with 12 bases in between. The germline V gene has CDR1 LGHNA and CDR2 YNFKEQ.

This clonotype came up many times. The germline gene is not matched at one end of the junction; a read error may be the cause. CDR3 DNA sequence: TGTGCTAGCAGTCCGGGACAGGCGGGTAGGGAGACCCAGTACTTC. Protein sequence: CASSPGQAGRETQYF. The chain couples TRBV7-7 to TRBJ2-5; TRBD1 matches 8 bases. Germline values: CDR1 SSHAT, CDR2 FNYEAQ (reference sequence). This CDR3 comprises 15 residues.

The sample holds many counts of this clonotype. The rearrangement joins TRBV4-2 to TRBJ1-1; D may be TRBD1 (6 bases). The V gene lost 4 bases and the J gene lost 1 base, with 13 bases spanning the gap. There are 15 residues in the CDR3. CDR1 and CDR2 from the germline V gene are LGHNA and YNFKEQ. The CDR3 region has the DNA TGTGCCAGCAGCCGATCGGGACATAAGAACACTGAAGCTTTCTTT. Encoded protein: CASSRSGHKNTEAFF.

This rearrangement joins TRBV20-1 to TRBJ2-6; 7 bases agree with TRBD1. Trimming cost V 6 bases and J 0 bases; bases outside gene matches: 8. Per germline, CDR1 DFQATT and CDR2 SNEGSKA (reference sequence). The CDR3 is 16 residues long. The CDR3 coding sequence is TGCAGTGCCAGGGACAGCTATCTCTCTGGGGCCAACGTCCTGACTTTC. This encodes CSARDSYLSGANVLTF.

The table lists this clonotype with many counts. The CDR3 DNA is TGTGCCAGCAGTGAAGCCCCAGAGGGCGGGAATTCACCCCTCCACTTT. Its translation: CASSEAPEGGNSPLHF. The genes are TRBV6-1 and TRBJ1-6; no definite D call. This CDR3 is built from 16 residues. Trimming pared 0 bases from V and 7 bases from J, leaving 13 bases between. CDR1 is MNHNS, CDR2 SASEGT, per germline.

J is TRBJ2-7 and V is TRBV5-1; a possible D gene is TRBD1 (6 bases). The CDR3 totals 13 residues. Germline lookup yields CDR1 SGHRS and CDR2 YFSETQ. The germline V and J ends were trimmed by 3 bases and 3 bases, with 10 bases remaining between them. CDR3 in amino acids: CASSSTGNYEQYF. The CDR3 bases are TGCGCCAGCAGCTCGACAGGTAACTACGAGCAGTACTTC.

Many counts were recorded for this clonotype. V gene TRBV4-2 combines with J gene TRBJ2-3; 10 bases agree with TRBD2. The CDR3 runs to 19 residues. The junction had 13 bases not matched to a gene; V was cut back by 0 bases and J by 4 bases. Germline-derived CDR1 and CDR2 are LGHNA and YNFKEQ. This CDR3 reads CASSQEGPLLAGEADTQYF. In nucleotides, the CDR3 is TGTGCCAGCAGCCAAGAGGGGCCTTTGCTAGCGGGGGAAGCAGATACGCAGTATTTT.